The 2 T cell receptor beta chains reported below all come from one sample, sequenced in a study of T cells in Graves' hyperthyroidism and ophthalmopathy. From RNA transcripts, TCR beta CDR3 regions were amplified. The HTBI primer set drove a first-round RT-PCR of the TCR CDR3. TCRdb re-called the multiplex PCR reads with MiXCR, one entry per CDR3 protein. The repertoire holds about 210,000 distinct CDR3 sequences, with roughly 18% as singletons. The sequenced material came from blood. The receptors shown here come from a man aged 50-59 years with Graves' hyperthyroidism.

This clonotype has a count of ten or more. The chain combines TRBV3-1 with TRBJ2-1, with 8 nucleotides matching TRBD1. The CDR3 has 14 amino acids. Looked up from germline, CDR1 is LGHDT and CDR2 is YNNKEL (reference sequence). V lost 3 bases, J lost 8 bases, and 6 bases stayed unmatched. CDR3 in DNA: TGTGCCAGCAGCCATTCGGACAGGGATGATGAGCAGTTCTTC. Translated: CASSHSDRDDEQFF.

The V gene is TRBV7-9, the J gene TRBJ1-6; D call uncertain. CDR3 size: 14 residues. Germline values: CDR1 SEHNR, CDR2 FQNEAQ (reference sequence). Trimming took off 4 bases at V and 8 bases at J, with 12 bases between the two ends. In DNA, the CDR3 is TGTGCCAGCAGCTCGGACCTATGGGATTCACCCCTCCACTTT. Protein: CASSSDLWDSPLHF.